These 8 T cell receptor beta chains came from one sample sequenced in a study of blood T cell repertoires in COVID-19. Clones were read by immunoSEQ multiplex PCR, and TCRdb kept only the in-frame ones, dropping some. The sample consists of around 260,000 clones, around 90% of them appearing once. The sample comprised peripheral blood. The origin of the receptors is a woman aged 40-49 years who had recovered from COVID-19.

The chain recombines TRBV30 with TRBJ2-7, with D unresolved. The V end was cut by 2 bases, the J end by 2 bases, with 10 bases between. The germline V gene encodes CDR1 GTSNPN and CDR2 SVGIG (reference sequence). The CDR3 length is 13 residues. CDR3 bases: TGTGCCTGGAGTACTGGGCCAACCTACGAGCAGTACTTC. Amino acids: CAWSTGPTYEQYF.

The V and J genes are TRBV29-1 and TRBJ2-2, with 8 positions matching TRBD1. From germline, CDR1 is SQVTM and CDR2 ANQGSEA. The length of the CDR3 is 16 residues. The trim removed 0 bases at V and 1 base at J, leaving 4 bases unmatched. The CDR3 DNA is TGCAGCGTTGAAGATTGGACAGGGCTGAACACCGGGGAGCTGTTTTTT. It specifies CSVEDWTGLNTGELFF.

This chain uses TRBV7-8 with TRBJ2-3, with 7 bases lining up with TRBD2. The CDR3 has 17 residues. The trim removed 7 bases at V and 4 bases at J, leaving 17 bases unmatched. Germline V gene data show CDR1 as SGHVS and CDR2 as FQNEAQ. The CDR3 loop is CASKTRAAGDRADTQYF. The CDR3 bases are TGTGCCAGCAAGACGAGGGCGGCGGGAGATAGGGCAGATACGCAGTATTTT.

The chain is built from TRBV11-2 and TRBJ1-4; D remains ambiguous. This CDR3 region has 15 residues. The V gene lost 1 base and the J gene lost 1 base, with 7 bases spanning the gap. The germline CDR1 and CDR2 sequences are SGHAT and FQNNGV. As DNA, the CDR3 is TGTGCCAGCAGCTTAGTGGGCATAACTAATGAAAAACTGTTTTTT. Translated: CASSLVGITNEKLFF.

The genes are TRBV5-4 and TRBJ1-1, with D unclear. V lost 6 bases and J 6 bases, leaving 18 bases between the germline ends. The CDR3 is made up of 14 amino acids. Germline values: CDR1 SGHNT, CDR2 YYREEE (reference sequence). The CDR3 DNA sequence: TGTGCCAGCAAGCGGGGAAACGACCCACCTGAAGCTTTCTTT. It yields the protein CASKRGNDPPEAFF. The whole variable domain, remainder taken from reference TRBV5-4 and TRBJ1-1, is ETGVTQSPTHLIKTRGQQVTLRCSSQSGHNTVSWYQQALGQGPQFIFQYYREEENGRGNFPPRFSGLQFPNYSSELNVNALELDDSALYLCASKRGNDPPEAFFGQGTRLTVV.

The J gene is TRBJ1-1, the V gene TRBV27; 8 nucleotides match TRBD1. V trimming: 4 bases; J trimming: 3 bases; junction bases outside the gene matches: 4. This CDR3 has 14 amino acids. Looked up from germline, CDR1 is MNHEY and CDR2 is SMNVEV (reference sequence). CDR3: CASSSQGGHTEAFF. Written as DNA, the CDR3 is TGTGCCAGCAGTTCACAGGGGGGTCACACTGAAGCTTTCTTT.

V and J are TRBV13 and TRBJ1-1; TRBD1 aligns across 7 bases. Germline V CDR1 and CDR2: PRHDT, FYEKMQ (reference sequence). The V gene end was trimmed by 3 bases and the J gene end by 4 bases; junction bases not matched to a gene: 2. The CDR3 is 13 residues long. CDR3 loop: CASSFQGGTEAFF. The CDR3 region has the DNA TGTGCCAGCAGCTTCCAGGGGGGCACTGAAGCTTTCTTT. The whole variable domain, remainder taken from reference TRBV13 and TRBJ1-1, is AAGVIQSPRHLIKEKRETATLKCYPIPRHDTVYWYQQGPGQDPQFLISFYEKMQSDKGSIPDRFSAQQFSDYHSELNMSSLELGDSALYFCASSFQGGTEAFFGQGTRLTVV.

As for this clone: Other DNA sequences in this specimen translate into the identical CDR3. J is TRBJ2-7 and V is TRBV12-3 or TRBV12-4; 8 bases map to TRBD2. The CDR3 runs to 13 residues. The V and J ends lost 6 bases and 4 bases, in that order; junction bases with no gene match: 5. The CDR3 loop reads CASSSGGGYEQYF. CDR3 bases: TGTGCCAGCAGCTCCGGCGGGGGGTACGAGCAGTACTTC.